The source of this T cell receptor (beta chain) is a study of CXCR3-negative and CXCR3-positive naive CD8 T cells. Across the study: TRB reads totalled about 150 million, about 1.5 +/- 0.3 million per library. Findings and limits, study-wide: Naive subsets displayed similar surface CD5, and TCR strength was inferred from TRB CDR3 properties. In cryopreserved cells, CXCR3 expression partially decreased, and fresh PBMCs were used in most assays. Researchers report that CXCR3-positive naive cells carry more hydrophobic TRB CDR3s than CXCR3-negative naive cells. TRBV-TRBJ usage matched between naive CXCR3-negative and CXCR3-positive cells but not between memory cells.

Remarks on this clonotype: What it recognizes is unknown.

Through 5' RACE with UMI labels, the TRB cDNA libraries were prepared. TCRdb re-analyzed the 5' RACE reads; it lists each CDR3 protein once, without DNA. Its table lists over 100,000 distinct CDR3 sequences. CDR3 length: 18 residues. The germline CDR1 and CDR2 sequences are SGHTA and FQGTGA. This chain connects TRBV7-3 to TRBJ2-7; TCRdb picks TRBD2, but there is no DNA to check that call. Sequencing input: naive CXCR3+ CD8+ T cells from blood. Subset in this sample: CD45RO-CCR7+CD27+CD95- naive CD8+ T cells expressing CXCR3 (TNR3+). This clonotype was sampled from a human donor in good health. Some clones in this sample may be carry-over from other donors' samples. The CDR3 here is CASSPGGLAGELSYEQYF.